Below, 6 T cell receptor beta chains from the same sample are listed, as sequenced in a study of blood T cell repertoires in COVID-19. Profiled with immunoSEQ multiplex PCR; TCRdb holds only in-frame clones, not every one. The sample has under 85,000 clones; around 80% are singletons. Sequenced input: peripheral blood. Receptor source: a man aged 45-65 years with COVID-19, enrolled during active disease.

V gene TRBV7-9 combines with J gene TRBJ2-7, with 7 nucleotides matching TRBD1. V was pared by 1 base and J by 2 bases, with 2 bases of the junction left unmatched. The CDR3 loop spans 14 amino acids. CDR1 is SEHNR and CDR2 is FQNEAQ in the germline V gene (reference sequence). CDR3 region: CASSLVQGTYEQYF. As DNA, the CDR3 is TGTGCCAGCAGCTTAGTACAGGGGACCTACGAGCAGTACTTC.

The gene calls are TRBV5-4 and TRBJ2-5; D might be TRBD1 (5 bases). The length of the CDR3 is 12 residues. CDR1 is SGHNT, CDR2 YYREEE, per germline (reference sequence). Between the trimmed V and J ends, which lost 0 bases and 5 bases, there was a span of 5 bases. The CDR3 nucleotides are TGTGCCAGCAGCTTGGACAGGGAGACCCAGTACTTC. This codes for CASSLDRETQYF.

In nucleotides, the CDR3 is TGTGCCAGCGGGCCTGGACTACAAACCTACAATGAGCAGTTCTTC. Its translation: CASGPGLQTYNEQFF. The genes are TRBV5-8 and TRBJ2-1; a weak D match, TRBD2 (6 bases). Looked up from germline, CDR1 is SGHTS and CDR2 is YDEGEE. This CDR3 is built from 15 residues. V shed 7 bases and J shed 2 bases, with 16 bases lying between them.

The CDR3 bases are TGTGCCAGCAGCTTAGTAGTCATGGCAGATACGCAGTATTTT. It specifies CASSLVVMADTQYF. This sequence joins TRBV7-6 and TRBJ2-3, with D unresolved. This CDR3 comprises 14 residues. Deletions cut 1 base from V and 4 bases from J, with 9 bases between. Germline V lookup: CDR1 SGHVS, CDR2 FNYEAQ.

This rearrangement joins TRBV19 to TRBJ1-5, with D hard to call. Deletions cut 5 bases from V and 3 bases from J, with 8 bases between. The CDR3 is 13 residues long. Germline V gene data show CDR1 as LNHDA and CDR2 as SQIVND (reference sequence). This chain's CDR3 is CASSWAVNQPQHF. In nucleotides, the CDR3 is TGTGCCAGTAGTTGGGCAGTCAATCAGCCCCAGCATTTT.

The V call is TRBV3-1 (or the pseudogene TRBV3-2), the J call TRBJ2-3; TRBD2 matches at 8 bases. Germline CDR1 and CDR2: LGHDT and YNNKEL (reference sequence). The CDR3 is 16 residues long. The V and J ends lost 2 bases and 0 bases, in that order; junction bases with no gene match: 4. CDR3 in DNA: TGTGCCAGCAGCCAAACGGGGGGGGTGAGCACAGATACGCAGTATTTT. As protein: CASSQTGGVSTDTQYF.